This T cell receptor (beta chain) originates from a study of regulatory T cells in long-lasting Graves disease. Library construction for TCR beta used iRepertoire HTBI primers and Arm-PCR of CDR3 regions. TCRdb recomputed calls from the multiplex PCR reads with MiXCR, one row per CDR3 protein. The repertoire holds approximately 350,000 distinct CDR3 sequences, with over 15% as singletons. This clonotype has ten or more counts. Its antigen is undetermined. The study, taken as a whole, reports: TCR diversity in persistent Graves' patients was below that of newly diagnosed ones. Persistent patients shared more public clonotypes (around 3,000) than new patients (more than 900).

Specified time point: newly diagnosed GD, antithyroid drugs for less than 3 months. The TCR library was made from RNA extracted from PBMCs. Germline loops: CDR1 ENHRY, CDR2 SYGVKD. V gave up 3 bases and J gave up 1 base, with 12 bases separating them. This CDR3 comprises 15 residues. These data were also reused for a study on T cells in Graves' hyperthyroidism and ophthalmopathy.

The chain uses TRBV10-3 and TRBJ1-1; D call uncertain. The clonotype was recovered from a man aged 35 to 55 with Graves disease. The material sequenced was peripheral blood mononuclear cells (PBMCs), taken at new diagnosis, from a patient treated with antithyroid drugs. CDR3: CAISDPYSRNTEAFF. In DNA, the CDR3 is TGTGCCATCAGTGACCCATACAGTAGGAACACTGAAGCTTTCTTT.